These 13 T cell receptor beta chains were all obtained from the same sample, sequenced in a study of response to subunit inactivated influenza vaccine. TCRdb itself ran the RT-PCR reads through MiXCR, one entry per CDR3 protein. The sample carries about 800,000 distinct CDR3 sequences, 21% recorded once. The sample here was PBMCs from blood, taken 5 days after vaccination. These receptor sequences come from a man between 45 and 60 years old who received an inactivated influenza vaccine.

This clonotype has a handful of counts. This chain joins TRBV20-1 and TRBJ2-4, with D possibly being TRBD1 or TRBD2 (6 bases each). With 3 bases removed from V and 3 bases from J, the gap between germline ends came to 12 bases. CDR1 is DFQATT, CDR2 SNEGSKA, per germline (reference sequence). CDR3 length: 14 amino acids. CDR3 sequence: CSASGGRGKNIQYF. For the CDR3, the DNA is TGCAGTGCTAGTGGGGGGCGCGGCAAAAACATTCAGTACTTC.

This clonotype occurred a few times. The CDR3 protein is CASRKREGRDTQYF. In nucleotides, the CDR3 is TGCGCCAGCAGGAAGCGGGAGGGTAGAGATACGCAGTATTTT. The chain employs TRBV5-1 and TRBJ2-3, with 10 bases matching TRBD2. CDR3 length: 14 residues. Trimming took 5 bases from V and 5 from J; bases not matched to a gene: 5. Per germline, CDR1 SGHRS and CDR2 YFSETQ. Drawing the rest from reference TRBV5-1 and TRBJ2-3, the complete variable domain is KAGVTQTPRYLIKTRGQQVTLSCSPISGHRSVSWYQQTPGQGLQFLFEYFSETQRNKGNFPGRFSGRQFSNSRSEMNVSTLELGDSALYLCASRKREGRDTQYFGPGTRLTVL.

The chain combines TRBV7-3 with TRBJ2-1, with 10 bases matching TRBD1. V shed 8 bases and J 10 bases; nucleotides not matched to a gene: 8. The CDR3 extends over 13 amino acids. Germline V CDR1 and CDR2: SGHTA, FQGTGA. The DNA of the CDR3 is TGTGCCAGCCTGGGACAGGGGTATAGAGAGCAGTTCTTC. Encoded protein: CASLGQGYREQFF.

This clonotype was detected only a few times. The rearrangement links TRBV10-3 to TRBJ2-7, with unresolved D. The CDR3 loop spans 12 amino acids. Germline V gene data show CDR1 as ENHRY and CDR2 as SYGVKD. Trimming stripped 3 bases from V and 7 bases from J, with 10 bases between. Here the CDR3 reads CAISDGMGEQYF. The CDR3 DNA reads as TGTGCCATCAGTGATGGCATGGGAGAGCAGTACTTC.

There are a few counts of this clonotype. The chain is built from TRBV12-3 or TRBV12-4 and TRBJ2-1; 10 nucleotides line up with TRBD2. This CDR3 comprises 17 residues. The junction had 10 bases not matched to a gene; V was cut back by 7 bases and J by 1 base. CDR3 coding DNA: TGTGCCAGCATCGGGAGCGGGGGGGCGACTTCCTACAATGAGCAGTTCTTC. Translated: CASIGSGGATSYNEQFF.

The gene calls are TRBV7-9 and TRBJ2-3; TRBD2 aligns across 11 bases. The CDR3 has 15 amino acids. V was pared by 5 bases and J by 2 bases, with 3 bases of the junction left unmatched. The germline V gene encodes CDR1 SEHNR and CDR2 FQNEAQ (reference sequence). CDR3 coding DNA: TGTGCCAGCAGCGTGGGACTAGCGGACACAGATACGCAGTATTTT. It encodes CASSVGLADTDTQYF.

The CDR3 nucleotides read TGTGCCAGCAGCCGGAGGGGGGGGCAATCCTACAATGAGCAGTTCTTC. It translates to CASSRRGGQSYNEQFF. This chain links TRBV6-1 with TRBJ2-1, with a tentative D call TRBD2 (7 bases). The germline CDR1 and CDR2 sequences are MNHNS and SASEGT. The CDR3 is 16 residues long. V lost 6 bases and J 1 base, leaving 16 bases between the germline ends.

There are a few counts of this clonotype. CDR3: CAITPGPNTDTQYF. The DNA for the CDR3 is TGTGCCATCACTCCGGGCCCCAACACAGATACGCAGTATTTT. The chain uses TRBV10-3 and TRBJ2-3, with no clear D. The length of the CDR3 is 14 residues. The V gene's germline CDR1 is ENHRY and CDR2 SYGVKD. V lost 7 bases, J lost 2 bases, and 13 bases lay in between.

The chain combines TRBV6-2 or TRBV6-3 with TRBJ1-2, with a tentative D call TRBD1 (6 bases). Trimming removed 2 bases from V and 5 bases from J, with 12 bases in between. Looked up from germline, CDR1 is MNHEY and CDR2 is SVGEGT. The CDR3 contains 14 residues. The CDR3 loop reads CASSYDWGQYGYTF. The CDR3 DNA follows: TGTGCCAGCAGTTACGACTGGGGGCAATATGGCTACACCTTC.

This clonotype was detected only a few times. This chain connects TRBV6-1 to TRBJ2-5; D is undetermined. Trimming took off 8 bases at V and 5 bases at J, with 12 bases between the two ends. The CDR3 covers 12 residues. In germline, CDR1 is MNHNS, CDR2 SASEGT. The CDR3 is CASSWAGETQYF. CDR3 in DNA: TGTGCCAGCTCTTGGGCCGGGGAGACCCAGTACTTC.

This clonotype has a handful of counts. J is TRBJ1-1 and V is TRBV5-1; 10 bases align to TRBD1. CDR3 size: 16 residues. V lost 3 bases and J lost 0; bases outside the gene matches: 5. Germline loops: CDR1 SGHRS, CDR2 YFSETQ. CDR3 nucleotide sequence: TGCGCCAGCAGCTGGACAGGGGGTAGAATGAACACTGAAGCTTTCTTT. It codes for CASSWTGGRMNTEAFF.

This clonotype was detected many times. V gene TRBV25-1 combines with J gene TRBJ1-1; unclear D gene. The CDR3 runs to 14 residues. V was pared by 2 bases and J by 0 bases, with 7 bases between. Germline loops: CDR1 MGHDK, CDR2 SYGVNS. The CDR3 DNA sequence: TGTGCCAGCAGTGAAGGCGGAATGAACACTGAAGCTTTCTTT. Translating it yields CASSEGGMNTEAFF.

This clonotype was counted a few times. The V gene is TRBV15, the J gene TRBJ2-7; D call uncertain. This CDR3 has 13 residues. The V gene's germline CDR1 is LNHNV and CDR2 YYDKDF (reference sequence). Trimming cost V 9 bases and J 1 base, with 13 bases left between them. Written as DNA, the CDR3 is TGTGCCACGGGAAAAGCGCTATCCTACGAGCAGTACTTC. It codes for CATGKALSYEQYF. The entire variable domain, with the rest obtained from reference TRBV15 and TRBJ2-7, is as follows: DAMVIQNPRYQVTQFGKPVTLSCSQTLNHNVMYWYQQKSSQAPKLLFHYYDKDFNNEADTPDNFQSRRPNTSFCFLDIRSPGLGDTAMYLCATGKALSYEQYFGPGTRLTVT.